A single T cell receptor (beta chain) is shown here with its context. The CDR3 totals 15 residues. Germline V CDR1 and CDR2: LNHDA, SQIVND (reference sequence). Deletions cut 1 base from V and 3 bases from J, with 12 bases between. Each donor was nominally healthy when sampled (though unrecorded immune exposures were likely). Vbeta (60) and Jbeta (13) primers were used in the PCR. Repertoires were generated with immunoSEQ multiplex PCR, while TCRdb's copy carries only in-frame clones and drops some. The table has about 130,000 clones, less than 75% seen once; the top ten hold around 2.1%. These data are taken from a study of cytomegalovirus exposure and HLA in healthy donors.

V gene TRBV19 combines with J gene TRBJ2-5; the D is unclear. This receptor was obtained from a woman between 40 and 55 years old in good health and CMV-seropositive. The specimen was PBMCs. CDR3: CASSIVSGSKETQYF. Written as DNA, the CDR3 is TGTGCCAGTAGTATAGTAAGTGGCAGTAAAGAGACCCAGTACTTC.